These 14 T cell receptor beta chains share one sample of origin, sequenced in a study of T-cell memory formation after mild COVID-19. One entry per CDR3 protein results from TCRdb running MiXCR on the 5' RACE reads. The profile shows roughly 560,000 distinct CDR3 sequences, about 20% of them singletons. Sample: PBMCs or a T cell subset sorted from them (not recorded which). The receptors come from an adult woman who had mild COVID-19 (a few samples of this study predate the infection). Cell type and time point are not known.

The chain uses TRBV12-3 or TRBV12-4 and TRBJ1-5; no definite D call. The CDR3 is 14 amino acids. Trimming left V 3 bases short and J 5 bases short, with 11 bases between. CDR3 DNA sequence: TGTGCCAGCAGTTTGCCGGGTAACCATCAGCCCCAGCATTTT. Translated: CASSLPGNHQPQHF.

This chain joins TRBV7-9 and TRBJ1-6, with a weak D call TRBD1 (6 bases). The CDR3 runs 16 residues. V lost 0 bases, J lost 10 bases, and 16 bases lay in between. Germline lookup yields CDR1 SEHNR and CDR2 FQNEAQ (reference sequence). The CDR3 DNA is TGTGCCAGCAGCTTAGCTGGGGGCAGGGGAGGATCACCCCTCCACTTT. Protein: CASSLAGGRGGSPLHF.

In regard to this clonotype: This clone may be a read error of a much larger clone one base away. The chain joins TRBV10-3 to TRBJ2-1; 7 nucleotides align to TRBD1. From germline, CDR1 is ENHRY and CDR2 SYGVKD. The V and J ends lost 6 bases and 3 bases, in that order; junction bases with no gene match: 2. The CDR3 contains 13 residues. CDR3 bases: TGTGCCATCAGCCGGGACAGCTACAATGAGCAGTTCTTC. The encoded protein is CAISRDSYNEQFF.

The CDR3 here is CASHPSGADQETQYF. As DNA, the CDR3 is TGTGCCAGCCACCCTAGCGGGGCGGACCAAGAGACCCAGTACTTC. This chain joins TRBV19 and TRBJ2-5, with 9 positions matching TRBD2. The length of the CDR3 is 15 residues. The germline V gene has CDR1 LNHDA and CDR2 SQIVND (reference sequence). With V trimmed by 9 bases and J by 0 bases, 8 bases remained unmatched. Full variable domain (missing parts from reference TRBV19 and TRBJ2-5): DGGITQSPKYLFRKEGQNVTLSCEQNLNHDAMYWYRQDPGQGLRLIYYSQIVNDFQKGDIAEGYSVSREKKESFPLTVTSAQKNPTAFYLCASHPSGADQETQYFGPGTRLLVL.

This rearrangement joins TRBV9 to TRBJ2-3; 7 bases are shared with TRBD2. CDR1 SGDLS and CDR2 YYNGEE come from the germline V gene. The CDR3 totals 15 residues. Trimming at V came to 5 bases and at J to 3 bases, leaving 9 bases not matched to a gene. DNA for the CDR3: TGTGCCAGCAGTAACTCTCTAGCGGTAACAGATACGCAGTATTTT. Amino acids: CASSNSLAVTDTQYF.

The chain employs TRBV29-1 and TRBJ2-5, with 11 bases matching TRBD1. The CDR3 is 14 amino acids. From germline, CDR1 is SQVTM and CDR2 ANQGSEA. The ends lost 3 bases at V and 5 bases at J; junction bases unmatched: 5. CDR3 in amino acids: CSVEGQGVFETQYF. The CDR3 DNA follows: TGCAGCGTTGAGGGACAGGGGGTTTTTGAGACCCAGTACTTC.

This clonotype was recorded at least ten times. The chain has TRBV10-3 and TRBJ2-7; D is undetermined. Germline values: CDR1 ENHRY, CDR2 SYGVKD. The CDR3 totals 12 residues. Trimming pared 2 bases from V and 6 bases from J, leaving 8 bases between. The CDR3 DNA reads TGTGCCATCAGTGAGCAGGTTCCCGAGCAGTACTTC. Its protein is CAISEQVPEQYF.

This clonotype was recorded a few times. This chain connects TRBV5-1 to TRBJ1-3; 9 bases match TRBD1. The CDR3 has 15 residues. The V gene end was trimmed by 3 bases and the J gene end by 2 bases; junction bases not matched to a gene: 3. The V gene's germline CDR1 is SGHRS and CDR2 YFSETQ. The CDR3 nucleotides read TGCGCCAGCAGCTGGGGGACAGGGACTGGAAACACCATATATTTT. This sequence encodes CASSWGTGTGNTIYF.

This clonotype has just a few counts. This sequence joins TRBV4-2 and TRBJ1-5; a weak D match, TRBD1 (5 bases). The V end lost 1 base, the J end lost 4 bases, and 8 bases lay between the germline ends. The germline CDR1 and CDR2 sequences are LGHNA and YNFKEQ. The length of the CDR3 is 14 residues. CDR3 region: CASSQGQTNQPQHF. The CDR3 nucleotides are TGTGCCAGCAGCCAAGGACAGACAAATCAGCCCCAGCATTTT.

The V and J genes are TRBV29-1 and TRBJ1-2; D is undetermined. V was shortened by 3 bases and J by 2 bases, with 7 bases between the two germline ends. Germline CDR1 and CDR2: SQVTM and ANQGSEA. The CDR3 covers 12 residues. CDR3 loop: CSVDEENYGYTF. The CDR3 bases are TGCAGCGTTGATGAAGAGAACTATGGCTACACCTTC.

The chain links TRBV6-1 to TRBJ2-7; 9 nucleotides line up with TRBD2. This CDR3 has 16 residues. Unmatched junction bases numbered 15, after V lost 6 bases and J lost 6 bases. Germline V lookup: CDR1 MNHNS, CDR2 SASEGT. Here the CDR3 DNA reads TGTGCCAGCAGAAGGAGCGGGGGGACCGTCTTTCCCGAGCAGTACGTC. Its translation: CASRRSGGTVFPEQYV.

This clonotype was picked up many times. The gene calls are TRBV20-1 and TRBJ1-2; 9 positions agree with TRBD1. After removal of 5 bases from V and 8 bases from J, the junction contained 6 bases not matched to a gene. The CDR3 has 12 amino acids. Germline-derived CDR1 and CDR2 are DFQATT and SNEGSKA (reference sequence). As DNA, the CDR3 is TGCAGTGCTTCACAGGGGGCGCGGGGCTACACCTTC. As protein: CSASQGARGYTF.

This clonotype has at least ten counts. The rearrangement uses TRBV12-3 or TRBV12-4 and TRBJ1-6; 7 nucleotides align to TRBD1. V shed 6 bases, J shed 0 bases, and the junction held 14 bases outside the gene matches. CDR3 length: 19 amino acids. The CDR3: CASSQKIGQASSYNSPLHF. The CDR3 DNA reads as TGTGCCAGCAGCCAAAAAATCGGACAGGCCAGCTCCTATAATTCACCCCTCCACTTT.

The chain joins TRBV27 to TRBJ2-7, with a possible D match to TRBD1 (7 bases). From germline, CDR1 is MNHEY and CDR2 SMNVEV (reference sequence). Between the trimmed V and J ends, which lost 6 bases and 7 bases, there was a span of 16 bases. The CDR3 spans 13 residues. CDR3 bases: TGTGCCAGCAGACGATCAGGGGGAGGAGAGCAGTACTTC. Protein: CASRRSGGGEQYF.